The clone carrying this T cell receptor (beta chain) was observed a single time. Its antigen is as yet unknown. The time point here: week 5, during vaccination. Each vaccine dose was 300 ug of mutant IDH1 20-mer peptide, with topical imiquimod. CDR3 length: 12 amino acids. Germline CDR1 and CDR2: ENHRY and SYGVKD. V lost 2 bases and J 2 bases, leaving 1 base between the germline ends. Sequencing was performed with immunoSEQ multiplex PCR; in TCRdb, only in-frame clones are kept and a portion is missing. This sample has over 50,000 clones, with 70% to 90% found just once. The source of the sample is a study of a mutant IDH1 vaccine in newly diagnosed glioma. For the study at large: Treated patients showed a male proportion of approximately 60%, a female proportion of around 38%, and a mean age of about 41 years.

The chain joins TRBV10-3 to TRBJ1-5; the D is unclear. This specimen consisted of PBMCs, obtained from a glioma patient whose treatment included an IDH1 peptide vaccine. This receptor was taken from a woman aged 40 to 50 with glioma. CDR3 coding DNA: TGTGCCATCAGTGAGGGCAATCAGCCCCAGCATTTT. Its protein is CAISEGNQPQHF.